The present T cell receptor beta chain was sequenced within a study of shared clonotypes between healthy human individuals. Study results and caveats: Researchers found naive subsets generally carried larger estimated richness than memory subsets. Rarefaction curves obtained for sorted subsets showed sequencing incomplete despite large depth. Relative to their counterparts shared across all four donors, non-shared clonotypes exhibited diminished generation probabilities.

The method was immunoSEQ multiplex PCR; TCRdb's version includes in-frame clones alone and lacks a portion of them. The sample gives a few million clones, approximately 93% of which show up once; about 0.37% is in the top ten. V was shortened by 1 base and J by 5 bases, with 12 bases between the two germline ends. The germline gives CDR1 MGHDK, CDR2 SYGVNS. This CDR3 has 15 residues. The CD4+ fraction was divided into a CD45RA+ naive subset and a CD45RA-negative memory subset. On this clone: Its specificity is not known.

This chain connects TRBV25-1 to TRBJ2-1; D possibly uses TRBD1 or TRBD2 (6 bases each). This TCR was recovered from a man aged 18 to 35 in good health. Some clones in this sample may be carry-over from other donors' samples. What was sequenced was naive CD4+ T cells from PBMCs. The subset is: CD45RA+ positively selected. CDR3 loop: CASSESGRGHNEQFF. DNA for the CDR3: TGTGCCAGCAGTGAATCGGGACGGGGGCACAATGAGCAGTTCTTC.